Presented here are 25 T cell receptor beta chains from one specimen sequenced in a study of beta chain features in type 1 diabetes. What these receptors recognize is not known. The study reverse transcribed the entire isolated RNA, so it sequenced expressed TCRB transcripts. Profiling relied on immunoSEQ multiplex PCR, and the TCRdb table lists in-frame clones only, not all of them. The table has about 160,000 clones, 10% seen once. Whole-study findings and limits: People with Type 1 diabetes carried modestly yet significantly shorter TCRB CDR3s in all four CD4+ subsets.

Sequencing input: central memory CD4+ T cells from blood. The receptors derive from a man aged 25 to 40 with type 1 diabetes.

V gene TRBV11-2 combines with J gene TRBJ1-1; 10 bases line up with TRBD1. Germline values: CDR1 SGHAT, CDR2 FQNNGV. The CDR3 covers 15 residues. The V and J ends lost 4 bases and 5 bases, in that order; junction bases with no gene match: 7. CDR3 loop: CASSSTGTGVTEAFF. DNA of the CDR3: TGTGCCAGCAGCTCCACCGGGACAGGGGTGACTGAAGCTTTCTTT.

The chain employs TRBV7-2 and TRBJ2-7; 7 bases fit TRBD1. The germline CDR1 and CDR2 sequences are SGHTA and FQGNSA. Trimming removed 5 bases from V and 3 bases from J; junction bases left unmatched: 4. This CDR3 is 13 amino acids long. CDR3 in DNA: TGTGCCAGCAGCCATCGACAGGGCTACGAGCAGTACTTC. It encodes CASSHRQGYEQYF.

J is TRBJ2-1 and V is TRBV5-8, with 8 nucleotides matching TRBD2. The germline CDR1 and CDR2 sequences are SGHTS and YDEGEE. V shed 3 bases, J shed 5 bases, and the junction held 7 bases outside the gene matches. This CDR3 spans 15 amino acids. The CDR3 DNA is TGTGCCAGCAGCTGGACCGGGACTAGGGACAATGAGCAGTTCTTC. This codes for CASSWTGTRDNEQFF.

This chain links TRBV7-8 with TRBJ2-5, with TRBD1 matching 7 bases. This CDR3 is 18 amino acids long. The germline V gene has CDR1 SGHVS and CDR2 FQNEAQ. The V and J ends lost 7 bases and 6 bases, in that order; junction bases with no gene match: 23. CDR3 DNA sequence: TGTGCCAGCACCCCACCCCTCAGACAGGGCGCCTTCGGAAAGACCCAGTACTTC. This gives the protein CASTPPLRQGAFGKTQYF.

CDR3 region: CASSLDSRQGIGELFF. In nucleotides, the CDR3 is TGTGCCAGCAGCTTAGATTCCCGACAGGGGATCGGGGAGCTGTTTTTT. The chain joins TRBV11-3 to TRBJ2-2; 8 bases are a match to TRBD1. Germline lookup yields CDR1 SGHNT and CDR2 YENEEA. The CDR3 consists of 16 residues. The V and J ends lost 0 bases and 7 bases, in that order; junction bases with no gene match: 7.

This sequence joins TRBV18 and TRBJ2-5; the D gene is possibly TRBD1 (6 bases). Trimming shortened V by 5 bases and J by 3 bases, and 16 bases separated the two germline ends. This CDR3 is built from 15 residues. Germline CDR1 reads KGHSH; CDR2 reads LQKENI. In DNA, the CDR3 is TGTGCCAGCTCATTAACTTCAGGGGTGAAAGAGACCCAGTACTTC. Its translation: CASSLTSGVKETQYF.

V gene TRBV6-5 combines with J gene TRBJ2-2; D gene ambiguous. Germline V lookup: CDR1 MNHEY, CDR2 SVGAGI. The CDR3 spans 14 residues. Trimming removed 5 bases from V and 6 bases from J, with 13 bases in between. CDR3 nucleotides: TGTGCCAGCAGTCTTCGTCCGGGTGCCGGGGAGCTGTTTTTT. Encoded protein: CASSLRPGAGELFF.

In this sample, this clone turned up a few times. V usage is TRBV27 and J usage is TRBJ2-5; the D gene is possibly TRBD2 (5 bases). The CDR3 has 14 amino acids. Per the germline V gene, CDR1 is MNHEY and CDR2 is SMNVEV (reference sequence). V lost 6 bases, J lost 5 bases, and 16 bases lay in between. CDR3 in DNA: TGTGCCAGCAGACCAACTAGTTCGAGGGAGACCCAGTACTTC. Amino acid sequence: CASRPTSSRETQYF.

The J gene is TRBJ2-6, the V gene TRBV6-6, with 7 bases fitting TRBD2. Germline V gene lookup returns CDR1 MNHNY and CDR2 SVGAGI (reference sequence). CDR3 length: 15 residues. The V gene end was trimmed by 6 bases and the J gene end by 13 bases; junction bases not matched to a gene: 15. The CDR3 protein is CASSLDRPEGGVLTF. CDR3 in DNA: TGTGCCAGCAGCCTCGACAGACCCGAGGGAGGGGTCCTGACTTTC.

This clone was observed a handful of times. The J gene is TRBJ1-2, the V gene TRBV28, with D possibly matching TRBD1 (6 bases). The CDR3 has 12 amino acids. Germline loops: CDR1 MDHEN, CDR2 SYDVKM. V lost 10 bases and J 1 base, leaving 10 bases between the germline ends. The CDR3 loop is CATRTVNYGYTF. CDR3 nucleotide sequence: TGTGCCACCCGGACAGTTAACTATGGCTACACCTTC.

The chain links TRBV5-1 to TRBJ2-3, with TRBD1 as a possible D gene (5 bases). V was trimmed by 4 bases and J by 3 bases, leaving 15 bases between them. The CDR3 spans 15 residues. CDR1 and CDR2 (germline): SGHRS, YFSETQ. The CDR3 here is CASSPGFRGTDTQYF. CDR3 nucleotides: TGCGCCAGCAGCCCCGGATTTAGGGGAACAGATACGCAGTATTTT.

The J gene is TRBJ2-1, the V gene TRBV14; weak D call: TRBD2 (5 bases). The CDR3 has 12 residues. Trimming took off 5 bases at V and 10 bases at J, with 12 bases between the two ends. Germline V gene data show CDR1 as SGHDN and CDR2 as FVKESK. The CDR3 region is CASSSRTGEQFF. CDR3 DNA sequence: TGTGCCAGCAGCTCCCGGACTGGGGAGCAGTTCTTC.

The CDR3 loop reads CASSPMGGQETQYF. CDR3 bases: TGTGCCAGCAGCCCAATGGGGGGCCAAGAGACCCAGTACTTC. This chain joins TRBV7-3 and TRBJ2-5; D is perhaps TRBD2 (6 bases). The CDR3 runs 14 residues. The germline gives CDR1 SGHTA, CDR2 FQGTGA. The V end was cut by 5 bases, the J end by 1 base, with 11 bases between. Variable domain in full (rest from reference TRBV7-3 and TRBJ2-5): GAGVSQTPSNKVTEKGKYVELRCDPISGHTALYWYRQSLGQGPEFLIYFQGTGAADDSGLPNDRFFAVRPEGSVSTLKIQRTERGDSAVYLCASSPMGGQETQYFGPGTRLLVL.

This clone was detected a few times. The chain links TRBV28 to TRBJ1-1; no clear D. This CDR3 spans 13 amino acids. CDR1 and CDR2 (germline): MDHEN, SYDVKM. Trimming shortened V by 4 bases and J by 1 base, and 7 bases separated the two germline ends. The CDR3 DNA reads as TGTGCCAGCAGTTCAGTCCAGAACACTGAAGCTTTCTTT. Translating it yields CASSSVQNTEAFF.

This clone was observed a few times. J is TRBJ2-2 and V is TRBV5-1, with 8 nucleotides matching TRBD1. V was pared by 4 bases and J by 4 bases, with 6 bases of the junction left unmatched. Per the germline V gene, CDR1 is SGHRS and CDR2 is YFSETQ. This CDR3 region has 15 residues. DNA of the CDR3: TGCGCCAGCAGCCGGACAGGGTTGGGCACCGGGGAGCTGTTTTTT. It yields the protein CASSRTGLGTGELFF.

This clone was seen more than once but under ten times. This rearrangement joins TRBV7-8 to TRBJ2-3; the D gene is possibly TRBD1 (6 bases). The CDR3 extends over 17 amino acids. The germline V gene encodes CDR1 SGHVS and CDR2 FQNEAQ. V was shortened by 0 bases and J by 1 base, with 14 bases between the two germline ends. The CDR3 nucleotides are TGTGCCAGCAGCTTAGCGTCAACAGGGTCAGGCACAGATACGCAGTATTTT. This codes for CASSLASTGSGTDTQYF. The variable domain in full, completed from reference TRBV7-8 and TRBJ2-3, reads GAGVSQSPRYKVAKRGQDVALRCDPISGHVSLFWYQQALGQGPEFLTYFQNEAQLDKSGLPSDRFFAERPEGSVSTLKIQRTQQEDSAVYLCASSLASTGSGTDTQYFGPGTRLTVL.

This clone was detected a few times. The V call is TRBV15, the J call TRBJ2-1; 9 nucleotides line up with TRBD1. Germline values: CDR1 LNHNV, CDR2 YYDKDF (reference sequence). With 3 bases clipped from V and 7 bases from J, the junction kept 7 bases outside the gene matches. This CDR3 has 15 residues. The CDR3 is CATSRQTGGFNEQFF. For the CDR3, the DNA is TGTGCCACCAGCAGGCAGACAGGGGGTTTTAATGAGCAGTTCTTC.

In its sample, this clone was seen a few times. The gene calls are TRBV18 and TRBJ1-1; 8 nucleotides line up with TRBD1. The V gene end was trimmed by 3 bases and the J gene end by 7 bases; junction bases not matched to a gene: 7. This CDR3 contains 14 residues. Germline V gene lookup returns CDR1 KGHSH and CDR2 LQKENI. In DNA, the CDR3 is TGTGCCAGCTCACCGCAAGACAGGGGAGGTGAAGCTTTCTTT. Its protein is CASSPQDRGGEAFF.

This clone was picked up many times. The chain is built from TRBV7-9 and TRBJ2-7; no clear D. The CDR3 is 11 amino acids. Germline-derived CDR1 and CDR2 are SEHNR and FQNEAQ (reference sequence). Trimming stripped 3 bases from V and 4 bases from J, with 4 bases between. CDR3 residues: CASSLTYEQYF. Here the CDR3 DNA reads TGTGCCAGCAGCTTGACATACGAGCAGTACTTC.

This clone was recorded a few times. The chain joins TRBV29-1 to TRBJ2-1; 8 nucleotides match TRBD2. Trimming removed 5 bases from V and 1 base from J; junction bases left unmatched: 4. CDR1 is SQVTM, CDR2 ANQGSEA, per germline. This CDR3 contains 14 residues. CDR3 loop: CSVLGGRSYNEQFF. The CDR3 DNA sequence: TGCAGCGTTTTGGGCGGGAGGTCCTACAATGAGCAGTTCTTC.

V and J are TRBV18 and TRBJ1-2; 7 bases match TRBD1. CDR3 length: 14 amino acids. CDR1 is KGHSH, CDR2 LQKENI, per germline. V dropped 3 bases and J dropped 2; count of bases not matched to a gene: 3. The CDR3 DNA reads as TGTGCCAGCTCACCGACAGGGAGAAACTATGGCTACACCTTC. Translation gives CASSPTGRNYGYTF. The full variable domain, its missing parts supplied by reference TRBV18 and TRBJ1-2, is NAGVMQNPRHLVRRRGQEARLRCSPMKGHSHVYWYRQLPEEGLKFMVYLQKENIIDESGMPKERFSAEFPKEGPSILRIQQVVRGDSAAYFCASSPTGRNYGYTFGSGTRLTVV.

This clone has a handful of counts. The rearrangement uses TRBV6-1 and TRBJ2-7; possibly TRBD1 for D (6 bases). The CDR3 spans 14 residues. CDR1 MNHNS and CDR2 SASEGT come from the germline V gene. Between the trimmed V and J ends, which lost 6 bases and 7 bases, there was a span of 19 bases. CDR3 loop: CASSWDTGAREQYF. The CDR3 coding sequence is TGTGCCAGCAGCTGGGACACCGGCGCACGGGAGCAGTACTTC.

This clone was counted only a few times. The CDR3, as DNA: TGTGCCAGCAGTTACTCTCGGGACTCCTACGAGCAGTACTTC. Protein: CASSYSRDSYEQYF. This chain joins TRBV6-5 and TRBJ2-7, with D possibly matching TRBD2 (5 bases). Per germline, CDR1 MNHEY and CDR2 SVGAGI. The V gene lost 0 bases and the J gene lost 0 bases, with 6 bases spanning the gap. CDR3 length equals 14 residues.

This chain links TRBV29-1 with TRBJ1-2; 8 positions agree with TRBD1. Germline V CDR1 and CDR2: SQVTM, ANQGSEA. This CDR3 region has 11 residues. V shed 6 bases, J shed 8 bases, and the junction held 5 bases outside the gene matches. DNA of the CDR3: TGCAGCGTCGACAGGGGTGGCGGCTACACCTTC. Protein sequence: CSVDRGGGYTF.

The sample holds a few counts of this clone. The V call is TRBV29-1, the J call TRBJ2-7, with 8 positions matching TRBD1. The CDR3 is made up of 14 amino acids. Germline CDR1 is SQVTM and CDR2 is ANQGSEA. Trimming took 6 bases from V and 0 from J; bases not matched to a gene: 7. The CDR3 loop is CSVNRGSHSYEQYF. CDR3 DNA sequence: TGCAGCGTGAACAGGGGGTCACACTCCTACGAGCAGTACTTC.